This is a list of T cell receptor beta chains from one sample in a study of human T cells and chemical hapten exposure. TCRdb processed the RACE reads anew with MiXCR; each CDR3 protein has one entry. The sample contains about 120,000 distinct CDR3 sequences, roughly 15% of which appear only once. The specimen was whole blood, collected in connection with sensitization to the hapten diphenylcyclopropenone (DPC). The receptors were gathered from a man between 18 and 29 years old with alopecia areata. Some clones in this sample may be carry-over from other donors' samples. Each CDR3 is given with its conserved first and last residue. Each record gives: CDR3 protein, V gene.

CASSYGLGRNRVEQYF TRBV6-5
CASSQEIAAREQYF TRBV4-3
CASSFSTGYEQYF TRBV5-4
CASSFGPQNTEAFF TRBV7-2
CASSRRGARGNTIYF TRBV28
CASSQNGQLNEKLFF TRBV4-3
CASSFLRETQYF TRBV11-2
CASSEYIVAALAKNIQYF TRBV6-1
CASSLEASGGPYTGELFF TRBV7-6
CASSSTGATEAFF TRBV6-4
CSAEQGGTEAFF TRBV20-1
CPSSQGPRTTQPQHF TRBV3-1
CASRGTVSLYNEQFF TRBV6-5
CASSLGLLKSADTQYF TRBV7-3
CASSLRDTVFGANVLTF TRBV7-8
CASREPGARNSPLHF TRBV12-3/TRBV12-4
CSARDHRGPSYEQYF TRBV20-1
CSATPIGTSGTPLFTDTQYF TRBV20-1
CASSLVVFRRQFF TRBV7-2
CASSPERGVDNPFF TRBV7-9
CASSSTTGPNYGYTF TRBV4-1
CASSLSTGKETQYF TRBV6-2/TRBV6-3
CSVEGRGLFTDTQYF TRBV29-1
CASSYLGLAGSRDTQYF TRBV5-6
CASSPNHYEQYF TRBV11-2
CASSLLGFTDTQYF TRBV7-3